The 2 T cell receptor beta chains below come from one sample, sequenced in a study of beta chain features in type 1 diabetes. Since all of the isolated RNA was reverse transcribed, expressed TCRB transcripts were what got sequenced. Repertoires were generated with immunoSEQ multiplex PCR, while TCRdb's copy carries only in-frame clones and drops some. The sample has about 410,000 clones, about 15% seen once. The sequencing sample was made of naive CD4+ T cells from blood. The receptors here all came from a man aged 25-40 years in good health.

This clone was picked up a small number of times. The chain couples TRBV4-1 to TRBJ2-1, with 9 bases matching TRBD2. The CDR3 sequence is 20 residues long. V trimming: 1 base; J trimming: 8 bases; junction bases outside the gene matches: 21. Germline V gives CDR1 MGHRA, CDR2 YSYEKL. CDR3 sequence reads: CASSQVGRLAGQLARDEQFF. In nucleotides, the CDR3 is TGCGCCAGCAGCCAAGTAGGTAGGCTAGCGGGACAACTGGCGAGGGATGAGCAGTTCTTC.

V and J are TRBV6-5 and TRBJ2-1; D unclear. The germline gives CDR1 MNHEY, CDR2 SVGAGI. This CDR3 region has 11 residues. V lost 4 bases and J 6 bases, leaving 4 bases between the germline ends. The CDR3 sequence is CASSSPNEQFF. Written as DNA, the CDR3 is TGTGCCAGCAGTTCTCCCAATGAGCAGTTCTTC.